Shown below are 26 T cell receptor beta chains from a single sample sequenced in a study of T cell responses to AZD1222 COVID-19 vaccine. Measured with immunoSEQ multiplex PCR; TCRdb has only the in-frame clones, and not every one. The repertoire holds 100,000 to 150,000 clones, with approximately 88% as singletons. The sequencing here drew on peripheral blood, taken on day 0 of AZD1222 vaccination. The receptors originated from an adult in good health.

The chain joins TRBV19 to TRBJ2-6, with TRBD2 identical over 11 bases. V dropped 6 bases and J dropped 0; count of bases not matched to a gene: 1. The CDR3 runs to 16 residues. In germline, CDR1 is LNHDA, CDR2 SQIVND (reference sequence). The CDR3: CASRTSGDSGANVLTF. CDR3 DNA: TGTGCCAGTAGGACTAGCGGGGACTCTGGGGCCAACGTCCTGACTTTC.

J is TRBJ2-7 and V is TRBV6-1; 8 bases are a match to TRBD2. Trimming at V came to 3 bases and at J to 4 bases, leaving 2 bases not matched to a gene. The V gene's germline CDR1 is MNHNS and CDR2 SASEGT. This CDR3 has 13 amino acids. The CDR3 region has the DNA TGTGCCAGCAGTGACGGGAGGGCATACGAGCAGTACTTC. It specifies CASSDGRAYEQYF.

This chain uses TRBV5-1 with TRBJ2-5; D is unclear. Deletions cut 1 base from V and 2 bases from J, with 6 bases between. The CDR3 totals 13 residues. The germline gives CDR1 SGHRS, CDR2 YFSETQ. Here the CDR3 reads CASSLPPQETQYF. The CDR3 DNA follows: TGCGCCAGCAGCTTGCCTCCACAAGAGACCCAGTACTTC.

This clone has a single count. The gene calls are TRBV11-2 and TRBJ2-4; D gene unclear. Germline-derived CDR1 and CDR2 are SGHAT and FQNNGV. Trimming removed 8 bases from V and 1 base from J, with 15 bases in between. This CDR3 has 15 amino acids. The CDR3, as DNA: TGTGCCAGCGACTCCTTGGGCGCCGCCAAAAACATTCAGTACTTC. Protein sequence: CASDSLGAAKNIQYF. The full variable domain, rest sourced from reference TRBV11-2 and TRBJ2-4, is EAGVAQSPRYKIIEKRQSVAFWCNPISGHATLYWYQQILGQGPKLLIQFQNNGVVDDSQLPKDRFSAERLKGVDSTLKIQPAKLEDSAVYLCASDSLGAAKNIQYFGAGTRLSVL.

The V gene is TRBV12-3 or TRBV12-4, the J gene TRBJ2-5; D tentatively reads TRBD1 or TRBD2 (5 bases each). Between the trimmed V and J ends, which lost 5 bases and 2 bases, there was a span of 9 bases. There are 13 residues in the CDR3. In DNA, the CDR3 is TGTGCCAGCAGTAAGGGACCACAAGAGACCCAGTACTTC. Amino acid sequence: CASSKGPQETQYF.

DNA of the CDR3: TGTGCCAGCAGTCCCAAACTTCAGGGTGGGATAGGCTACACCTTC. It is translated as CASSPKLQGGIGYTF. The V and J genes are TRBV2 and TRBJ1-2; possibly TRBD1 for D (5 bases). Germline-derived CDR1 and CDR2 are SNHLY and FYNNEI. CDR3 length: 15 amino acids. The ends were cut back, 5 bases at V and 8 bases at J, with 21 bases in the middle.

The V call is TRBV19, the J call TRBJ2-7, with 10 bases identical to TRBD2. Germline V CDR1 and CDR2: LNHDA, SQIVND (reference sequence). The trim removed 1 base at V and 6 bases at J, leaving 3 bases unmatched. This CDR3 is built from 14 residues. CDR3 loop: CASSIVGTSVEQYF. The CDR3 DNA is TGTGCCAGTAGTATAGTTGGGACTAGCGTCGAGCAGTACTTC.

This rearrangement joins TRBV2 to TRBJ1-1; D might be TRBD1 (5 bases). The CDR3 totals 13 residues. V lost 6 bases and J lost 2, with 10 bases in between. The germline V gene has CDR1 SNHLY and CDR2 FYNNEI. CDR3 sequence (DNA): TGTGCCAGCAGATTGGGGCTTAACACTGAAGCTTTCTTT. Translation: CASRLGLNTEAFF.

V gene TRBV5-1 combines with J gene TRBJ2-1; D ambiguous. The CDR3 totals 15 residues. The germline gives CDR1 SGHRS, CDR2 YFSETQ. The ends were cut back, 4 bases at V and 0 bases at J, with 11 bases in the middle. The CDR3 protein is CASSIQLSSYNEQFF. In nucleotides, the CDR3 is TGCGCCAGCAGCATACAACTTAGCTCCTACAATGAGCAGTTCTTC.

This chain joins TRBV5-1 and TRBJ2-7; 9 nucleotides match TRBD2. The trim removed 0 bases at V and 2 bases at J, leaving 3 bases unmatched. The germline V gene encodes CDR1 SGHRS and CDR2 YFSETQ. The CDR3 is made up of 15 amino acids. This CDR3 reads CASSLVSGSTYEQYF. The CDR3 nucleotides read TGCGCCAGCAGCTTGGTTAGCGGGAGCACCTACGAGCAGTACTTC.

V gene TRBV7-6 combines with J gene TRBJ1-6; 7 bases agree with TRBD1. From germline, CDR1 is SGHVS and CDR2 FNYEAQ. The CDR3 is 16 residues long. Germline trimming cut 1 base from V and 7 bases from J; bases unmatched to any gene: 7. CDR3 sequence reads: CASSLGIGTANSPLHF. DNA for the CDR3: TGTGCCAGCAGCTTAGGTATTGGGACAGCAAATTCACCCCTCCACTTT.

This chain links TRBV11-2 with TRBJ1-3; D unclear. Per the germline V gene, CDR1 is SGHAT and CDR2 is FQNNGV. V gave up 0 bases and J gave up 0 bases, with 9 bases separating them. The CDR3 is made up of 16 amino acids. CDR3 DNA: TGTGCCAGCAGCTTAGATCTGCGGAGCTCTGGAAACACCATATATTTT. Its translation is CASSLDLRSSGNTIYF.

This chain joins TRBV9 and TRBJ1-2; the D gene is possibly TRBD1 (5 bases). Germline CDR1 SGDLS, CDR2 YYNGEE. The germline V and J ends were trimmed by 6 bases and 2 bases, with 17 bases remaining between them. The CDR3 covers 15 residues. The CDR3 is CASTPYRDGNYGYTF. The CDR3 DNA follows: TGTGCCAGCACCCCGTACCGGGACGGGAACTATGGCTACACCTTC.

The V and J genes are TRBV18 and TRBJ2-3, with D tentatively TRBD1 (5 bases). The germline V and J ends were trimmed by 5 bases and 2 bases, with 17 bases remaining between them. Germline CDR1 and CDR2: KGHSH and LQKENI. This CDR3 region has 16 residues. CDR3 sequence reads: CASSDGHSKYTDTQYF. The CDR3 coding sequence is TGTGCCAGCTCAGACGGACACTCGAAGTACACAGATACGCAGTATTTT.

This chain links TRBV27 with TRBJ1-2; 8 nucleotides agree with TRBD1. V dropped 4 bases and J dropped 5; count of bases not matched to a gene: 6. The length of the CDR3 is 14 residues. Germline CDR1 and CDR2: MNHEY and SMNVEV (reference sequence). Written as DNA, the CDR3 is TGTGCCAGCAGTTATTCCGGGACAGGATATGGCTACACCTTC. Translation: CASSYSGTGYGYTF.

The chain joins TRBV3-1 (or the pseudogene TRBV3-2) to TRBJ2-2; 13 bases map to TRBD2. The CDR3 sequence is 17 residues long. The germline V gene has CDR1 LGHDT and CDR2 YNNKEL (reference sequence). The V gene end was trimmed by 4 bases and the J gene end by 6 bases; junction bases not matched to a gene: 8. CDR3 in DNA: TGTGCCAGCAGCCTCGCCCTGGGACTAGCGGGATCCGGGGAGCTGTTTTTT. This encodes CASSLALGLAGSGELFF.

This clone appeared a few times. This rearrangement joins TRBV7-9 to TRBJ2-1; 9 nucleotides match TRBD2. The CDR3 extends over 18 amino acids. From germline, CDR1 is SEHNR and CDR2 FQNEAQ (reference sequence). Trimming cost V 2 bases and J 3 bases; bases outside gene matches: 11. The CDR3 region has the DNA TGTGCCAGCAGCTTAAAGATGAGGCTAGCGGGACTCTACAATGAGCAGTTCTTC. Protein: CASSLKMRLAGLYNEQFF.

The chain combines TRBV6-1 with TRBJ1-1; D unclear. The germline CDR1 and CDR2 sequences are MNHNS and SASEGT. Trimming pared 3 bases from V and 3 bases from J, leaving 14 bases between. The CDR3 loop spans 15 amino acids. CDR3 loop: CASSEKYLEDTEAFF. The CDR3 region has the DNA TGTGCCAGCAGTGAGAAATATCTCGAGGACACTGAAGCTTTCTTT.

The chain is built from TRBV28 and TRBJ1-5, with D possibly TRBD1 on 5 matching bases. V dropped 6 bases and J dropped 5 bases, with 17 bases sitting between them. Germline V gene data show CDR1 as MDHEN and CDR2 as SYDVKM. The CDR3 extends over 15 amino acids. The CDR3 DNA reads TGTGCCAGCAGCCCACCCCGGGGACTATATCAGCCCCAGCATTTT. The encoded protein is CASSPPRGLYQPQHF.

This clone occurred a few times. The V call is TRBV18, the J call TRBJ2-5; no definite D call. This CDR3 is built from 13 residues. Trimming cost V 0 bases and J 2 bases, with 4 bases left between them. Germline V gene sequence: CDR1 KGHSH, CDR2 LQKENI. As DNA, the CDR3 is TGTGCCAGCTCACCACCCCTTCAAGAGACCCAGTACTTC. Translated, it gives CASSPPLQETQYF.

The chain links TRBV9 to TRBJ2-7, with D unclear. The CDR3 length is 14 residues. The germline V gene encodes CDR1 SGDLS and CDR2 YYNGEE. V lost 0 bases, J lost 1 base, and 8 bases lay in between. The CDR3 loop reads CASSVEASSYEQYF. CDR3 sequence (DNA): TGTGCCAGCAGCGTAGAGGCCAGTTCCTACGAGCAGTACTTC.

In its sample, this clone was seen once. CDR3 loop: CAWKRTAGYEQYF. Written as DNA, the CDR3 is TGTGCCTGGAAGCGAACAGCTGGATACGAGCAGTACTTC. The genes are TRBV30 and TRBJ2-7; D remains unclear. The V end was cut by 4 bases, the J end by 4 bases, with 14 bases between. The CDR3 is 13 amino acids. Germline CDR1 and CDR2: GTSNPN and SVGIG (reference sequence).

The chain couples TRBV12-3 or TRBV12-4 to TRBJ1-5, with D tentatively TRBD1 (6 bases). V was cut by 6 bases and J by 5 bases, with 8 bases left in between. The CDR3 is 12 residues long. In nucleotides, the CDR3 is TGTGCCAGCAGGGACAGCTATCAGCCCCAGCATTTT. It codes for CASRDSYQPQHF.

The rearrangement joins TRBV19 to TRBJ1-3; D might be TRBD1 (5 bases). CDR1 is LNHDA, CDR2 SQIVND, per germline (reference sequence). Trimming removed 3 bases from V and 3 bases from J, with 9 bases in between. The CDR3 runs 14 residues. The DNA for the CDR3 is TGTGCCAGTAGTATTGGCAGGGTTGGAAACACCATATATTTT. Protein sequence: CASSIGRVGNTIYF.

This clone was detected a few times. The CDR3 protein is CASSIRGSTEAFF. The CDR3 DNA is TGTGCCAGTAGTATCCGAGGCTCCACTGAAGCTTTCTTT. The chain employs TRBV19 and TRBJ1-1; D is ambiguous. The germline V and J ends were trimmed by 3 bases and 4 bases, with 9 bases remaining between them. This CDR3 is built from 13 residues. Germline CDR1 and CDR2: LNHDA and SQIVND (reference sequence).

The chain recombines TRBV3-1 (or the pseudogene TRBV3-2) with TRBJ2-7; D is unresolved. The germline V gene has CDR1 LGHDT and CDR2 YNNKEL (reference sequence). CDR3 length: 8 residues. Trimming took off 8 bases at V and 4 bases at J, with 0 bases between the two ends. This chain's CDR3 is CASYEQYF. The CDR3 coding sequence is TGTGCCAGCTACGAGCAGTACTTC.